The text below deals with one T cell receptor beta chain. Its antigen is unknown. This entry is derived from a study of a mutant IDH1 vaccine in newly diagnosed glioma. Study background: Mean patient age was roughly 43 years; 62.5% were male and approximately 38% female. Findings of the study overall: Apparently, pseudoprogression bore no relation to changes among the top peripheral T cell clonotypes.

Indicated time point: week 47, end of study. Each dose delivered 300 ug of mutant IDH1 20-mer peptide subcutaneously with imiquimod. The germline V gene encodes CDR1 SGHRS and CDR2 YFSETQ. The CDR3 spans 15 residues. Deletions cut 4 bases from V and 5 bases from J, with 13 bases between. Clones were sequenced by immunoSEQ multiplex PCR, and TCRdb holds only the in-frame ones, with some missing. The sample contains about 56,000 clones, about 79% of which appear only once. Source: PBMCs, taken from a glioma patient whose treatment included an IDH1 peptide vaccine. This receptor was identified in a man between 45 and 60 years old with glioma. The chain couples TRBV5-1 to TRBJ1-6; no clear D. This chain's CDR3 is CASSARTSDNSPLHF. The CDR3 bases are TGCGCCAGCAGCGCCCGGACGTCGGATAATTCACCCCTCCACTTT. Full variable domain (rest looked up from reference TRBV5-1 and TRBJ1-6): KAGVTQTPRYLIKTRGQQVTLSCSPISGHRSVSWYQQTPGQGLQFLFEYFSETQRNKGNFPGRFSGRQFSNSRSEMNVSTLELGDSALYLCASSARTSDNSPLHFGNGTRLTVT.